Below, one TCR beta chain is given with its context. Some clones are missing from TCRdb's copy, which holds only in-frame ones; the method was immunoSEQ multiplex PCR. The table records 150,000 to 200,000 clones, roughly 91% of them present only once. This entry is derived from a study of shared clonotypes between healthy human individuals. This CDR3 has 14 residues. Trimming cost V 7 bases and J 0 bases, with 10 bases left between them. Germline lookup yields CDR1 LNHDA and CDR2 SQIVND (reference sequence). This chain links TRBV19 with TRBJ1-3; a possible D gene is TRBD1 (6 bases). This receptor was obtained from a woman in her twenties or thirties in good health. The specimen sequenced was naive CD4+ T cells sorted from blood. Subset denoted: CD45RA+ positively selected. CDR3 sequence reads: CASTGVHSGNTIYF. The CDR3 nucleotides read TGTGCCAGTACAGGGGTACACTCTGGAAACACCATATATTTT.